One and the same sample provided the 29 T cell receptor beta chains below, sequenced in a study of CD4 T cells in relation to SARS-CoV-2 and coronaviruses. Sequencing was performed with immunoSEQ multiplex PCR; in TCRdb, only in-frame clones are kept and a portion is missing. This table holds 15,000 to 20,000 clones, about 84% found once. No antigens are known for them. The unexposed donors gave CD4+ T cells in 2011-2018, prior to COVID-19. The cells were cultured for about 10 days before CD4+ T cells were isolated. What was sequenced was CD4+ T cells from PBMCs, cultured in vitro. Every receptor here comes from a human donor in good health.

The rearrangement joins TRBV6-1 to TRBJ1-1, with no clear D. The germline gives CDR1 MNHNS, CDR2 SASEGT. With 8 bases removed from V and 0 bases from J, the gap between germline ends came to 7 bases. This CDR3 contains 12 residues. The CDR3 nucleotides read TGTGCCAGCGGGCAAATGAACACTGAAGCTTTCTTT. Encoded protein: CASGQMNTEAFF.

The gene calls are TRBV6-5 and TRBJ2-7; 7 nucleotides line up with TRBD1. The germline V gene has CDR1 MNHEY and CDR2 SVGAGI. The CDR3 extends over 14 amino acids. With V trimmed by 6 bases and J by 3 bases, 8 bases remained unmatched. DNA of the CDR3: TGTGCCAGCAGAAAGACAGGGTCAGGCTACGAGCAGTACTTC. Translation gives CASRKTGSGYEQYF.

The chain is built from TRBV2 and TRBJ1-6; perhaps TRBD1 as D (6 bases). V lost 5 bases and J lost 7, with 12 bases in between. From germline, CDR1 is SNHLY and CDR2 FYNNEI. The CDR3 is 14 amino acids. The CDR3 DNA follows: TGTGCCAGCAGTTCCCTGGGGGCCAATTCACCCCTCCACTTT. This codes for CASSSLGANSPLHF.

The rearrangement uses TRBV6-6 and TRBJ2-7; weak D call: TRBD1 (6 bases). Trimming stripped 4 bases from V and 6 bases from J, with 16 bases between. The CDR3 contains 14 residues. Germline assignment: CDR1 MNHNY and CDR2 SVGAGI (reference sequence). CDR3 DNA sequence: TGTGCCAGCAGTTTAACCGGGGAAGGGGGCGAGCAGTACTTC. Its protein is CASSLTGEGGEQYF.

The V call is TRBV6-5, the J call TRBJ2-1, with 9 nucleotides matching TRBD2. Trimming at V came to 8 bases and at J to 4 bases, leaving 9 bases not matched to a gene. CDR3 length: 15 amino acids. Germline lookup yields CDR1 MNHEY and CDR2 SVGAGI. The CDR3 nucleotides are TGTGCCAGCTATGTAGCGGGAGCGGGGTACAATGAGCAGTTCTTC. It is translated as CASYVAGAGYNEQFF.

The V and J genes are TRBV5-4 and TRBJ2-7; 8 bases line up with TRBD1. Per the germline V gene, CDR1 is SGHNT and CDR2 is YYREEE (reference sequence). The CDR3 runs 13 residues. Trimming took 1 base from V and 5 from J; bases not matched to a gene: 2. Written as DNA, the CDR3 is TGTGCCAGCAGCTTGCAGGGGGCGGACGAGCAGTACTTC. Translated, it gives CASSLQGADEQYF.

V is TRBV6-5 and J is TRBJ2-2; D remains ambiguous. Germline-derived CDR1 and CDR2 are MNHEY and SVGAGI. V gave up 2 bases and J gave up 7 bases, with 11 bases separating them. The CDR3 runs to 14 residues. CDR3 coding DNA: TGTGCCAGCAGTTACGGGCCGATCAGCGGGGAGCTGTTTTTT. Its protein is CASSYGPISGELFF.

The V and J genes are TRBV12-3 or TRBV12-4 and TRBJ1-4; 8 bases agree with TRBD1. This CDR3 is 11 amino acids long. V gave up 6 bases and J gave up 15 bases; unmatched junction bases: 6. CDR3 region: CASSRGQVLFF. The DNA of the CDR3 is TGTGCCAGCAGCCGGGGACAGGTGTTGTTTTTT.

There are a few counts of this clone. This chain joins TRBV2 and TRBJ2-3; D ambiguous. V was pared by 2 bases and J by 5 bases, with 2 bases between. Germline CDR1 and CDR2: SNHLY and FYNNEI. The CDR3 contains 11 residues. CDR3: CASSERDTQYF. The CDR3 nucleotides are TGTGCCAGCAGTGAAAGAGATACGCAGTATTTT.

This chain links TRBV6-5 with TRBJ2-3, with D perhaps matching TRBD2 (5 bases). V lost 7 bases to trimming and J lost 0 bases, with 14 bases between them. Germline CDR1 and CDR2: MNHEY and SVGAGI. There are 15 residues in the CDR3. The CDR3 spells CASIVGGGSTDTQYF. CDR3 in DNA: TGTGCCAGCATCGTAGGAGGCGGGAGCACAGATACGCAGTATTTT.

The genes are TRBV11-2 and TRBJ2-7; D uncertain. Trimming took off 2 bases at V and 2 bases at J, with 16 bases between the two ends. The length of the CDR3 is 16 residues. The germline V gene encodes CDR1 SGHAT and CDR2 FQNNGV. CDR3 residues: CASSLYLGALTYEQYF. Written as DNA, the CDR3 is TGTGCCAGCAGCTTATATCTCGGAGCCCTAACCTACGAGCAGTACTTC.

CDR3 amino acids: CASSETETQYF. The CDR3 nucleotides are TGTGCCAGCAGCGAAACGGAGACCCAGTACTTC. The chain recombines TRBV7-9 with TRBJ2-5; D call uncertain. CDR1 and CDR2 from the germline V gene are SEHNR and FQNEAQ (reference sequence). The V end lost 5 bases, the J end lost 5 bases, and 6 bases lay between the germline ends. The CDR3 length is 11 residues.

This clone occurred a few times. The chain links TRBV30 to TRBJ2-2; no reliable D call. Germline values: CDR1 GTSNPN, CDR2 SVGIG (reference sequence). Trimming removed 5 bases from V and 1 base from J, with 5 bases in between. The CDR3 totals 12 residues. The CDR3 loop is CAWEQNTGELFF. The CDR3 coding sequence is TGTGCCTGGGAACAGAACACCGGGGAGCTGTTTTTT.

DNA for the CDR3: TGTGCCAGCGCCCACCGGGTAGGGCGGAACACTGAAGCTTTCTTT. Translating it yields CASAHRVGRNTEAFF. The chain is built from TRBV27 and TRBJ1-1, with D unresolved. Germline assignment: CDR1 MNHEY and CDR2 SMNVEV (reference sequence). Trimming took 8 bases from V and 1 from J, leaving 17 bases between them. The CDR3 is made up of 15 amino acids.

The V call is TRBV27, the J call TRBJ2-2, with no clear D. V lost 3 bases and J 3 bases, leaving 2 bases between the germline ends. This CDR3 comprises 12 residues. CDR1 is MNHEY, CDR2 SMNVEV, per germline (reference sequence). The CDR3 region is CASSLDTGELFF. CDR3 nucleotides: TGTGCCAGCAGTTTGGACACCGGGGAGCTGTTTTTT.

The chain carries TRBV24-1 and TRBJ1-5, with unresolved D. Germline assignment: CDR1 KGHDR and CDR2 SFDVKD. This CDR3 is built from 13 residues. V was cut by 4 bases and J by 2 bases, with 5 bases left in between. CDR3 sequence reads: CATSDRRNQPQHF. The DNA of the CDR3 is TGTGCCACCAGTGACAGACGCAATCAGCCCCAGCATTTT.

This chain joins TRBV7-9 and TRBJ1-2; D not resolved. CDR1 and CDR2 from the germline V gene are SEHNR and FQNEAQ (reference sequence). Trimming shortened V by 5 bases and J by 7 bases, and 17 bases separated the two germline ends. The CDR3 consists of 14 residues. For the CDR3, the DNA is TGTGCCAGCAGCGCCCCACATCCCTCTGGTGGCTACACCTTC. Amino acid sequence: CASSAPHPSGGYTF.

The V and J genes are TRBV7-3 and TRBJ2-7; 8 bases line up with TRBD1. V was pared by 2 bases and J by 4 bases, with 4 bases of the junction left unmatched. Germline CDR1 is SGHTA and CDR2 is FQGTGA. This CDR3 has 14 residues. CDR3 sequence reads: CASSLQGAGYEQYF. The DNA for the CDR3 is TGTGCCAGCAGCTTACAGGGGGCGGGGTACGAGCAGTACTTC.

The chain links TRBV3-1 (or the pseudogene TRBV3-2) to TRBJ1-1; D possibly corresponds to TRBD1 (6 bases). V was pared by 0 bases and J by 6 bases, with 11 bases between. CDR1 is LGHDT and CDR2 is YNNKEL in the germline V gene (reference sequence). The CDR3 covers 14 residues. CDR3 DNA: TGTGCCAGCAGCCAAGAAGGGGGAAGGTCTGAAGCTTTCTTT. Its protein is CASSQEGGRSEAFF.

J is TRBJ2-5 and V is TRBV4-1; TRBD1 aligns across 7 bases. The J segment lost 1 base and the V segment lost 3 bases, leaving 5 bases of the junction unmatched. The germline V gene has CDR1 MGHRA and CDR2 YSYEKL. The CDR3 totals 15 residues. The CDR3 nucleotides read TGCGCCAGCAGCCAGATTAGGACAGGCCAAGAGACCCAGTACTTC. It specifies CASSQIRTGQETQYF.

This clone has only a few counts. The chain couples TRBV6-5 to TRBJ1-1; no firm D call. This CDR3 region has 13 residues. Germline lookup yields CDR1 MNHEY and CDR2 SVGAGI. V dropped 1 base and J dropped 1 base, with 4 bases sitting between them. The CDR3 spells CASSYWKNTEAFF. The CDR3 DNA reads TGTGCCAGCAGTTACTGGAAGAACACTGAAGCTTTCTTT.

This clone was picked up a small number of times. The V and J genes are TRBV4-1 and TRBJ1-2; D is possibly TRBD1 (5 bases). This CDR3 region has 13 residues. The germline V and J ends were trimmed by 1 base and 8 bases, with 11 bases remaining between them. Germline CDR1 is MGHRA and CDR2 is YSYEKL. Here the CDR3 reads CASSQVRDQGYTF. CDR3 nucleotide sequence: TGCGCCAGCAGCCAAGTACGGGACCAGGGCTACACCTTC.

The V and J genes are TRBV6-5 and TRBJ2-2; D gene unclear. Germline V CDR1 and CDR2: MNHEY, SVGAGI. Trimming removed 6 bases from V and 2 bases from J, with 13 bases in between. The CDR3 runs 15 residues. The CDR3 reads CASRHGPRNTGELFF. The CDR3 DNA reads as TGTGCCAGCAGGCATGGACCCCGCAACACCGGGGAGCTGTTTTTT.

This chain joins TRBV7-6 and TRBJ1-1; D gene unclear. Trimming took 2 bases from V and 3 from J, leaving 7 bases between them. This CDR3 spans 13 amino acids. Germline V gene data show CDR1 as SGHVS and CDR2 as FNYEAQ. CDR3 region: CASSLREHTEAFF. The CDR3 coding sequence is TGTGCCAGCAGCTTAAGGGAGCACACTGAAGCTTTCTTT.

The J gene is TRBJ2-7, the V gene TRBV3-1 (or the pseudogene TRBV3-2), with D possibly TRBD2 on 7 matching bases. There are 14 residues in the CDR3. Looked up from germline, CDR1 is LGHDT and CDR2 is YNNKEL (reference sequence). With 0 bases removed from V and 6 bases from J, the gap between germline ends came to 12 bases. CDR3 sequence (DNA): TGTGCCAGCAGCCAAGAGGGGGGGGCCTCCGAGCAGTACTTC. Protein product: CASSQEGGASEQYF.

This clone was seen more than once but under ten times. The rearrangement links TRBV2 to TRBJ2-7; perhaps TRBD1 as D (7 bases). V gave up 5 bases and J gave up 3 bases, with 14 bases separating them. CDR1 and CDR2 (germline): SNHLY, FYNNEI. The CDR3 sequence is 14 residues long. This chain's CDR3 is CASSRQGEVYEQYF. CDR3 coding DNA: TGTGCCAGCAGTCGTCAGGGGGAGGTCTACGAGCAGTACTTC.

The table lists this clone with a few counts. The rearrangement uses TRBV5-1 and TRBJ1-1; no definite D call. The CDR3 contains 14 residues. Germline loops: CDR1 SGHRS, CDR2 YFSETQ. V lost 2 bases, J lost 0 bases, and 8 bases lay in between. The DNA for the CDR3 is TGCGCCAGCAGCTTAACGGGCATGAACACTGAAGCTTTCTTT. Protein sequence: CASSLTGMNTEAFF.

In its sample, this clone ranks as large. V usage is TRBV3-1 (or the pseudogene TRBV3-2) and J usage is TRBJ2-2, with TRBD2 matching over 9 bases. The V gene's germline CDR1 is LGHDT and CDR2 YNNKEL (reference sequence). The CDR3 is 17 amino acids. J was trimmed by 4 bases and V by 3 bases; bases with no gene match: 9. This chain's CDR3 is CASSHHGLAGPTGELFF. The DNA for the CDR3 is TGTGCCAGCAGCCACCATGGGCTAGCGGGACCCACCGGGGAGCTGTTTTTT.

The gene calls are TRBV5-1 and TRBJ2-1; no clear D gene. There are 12 residues in the CDR3. The germline V gene has CDR1 SGHRS and CDR2 YFSETQ. V was clipped by 0 bases and J by 6 bases, with 4 bases between them. CDR3 amino acids: CASSLEINEQFF. CDR3 DNA sequence: TGCGCCAGCAGCTTGGAGATCAATGAGCAGTTCTTC. The full variable domain, completed using reference TRBV5-1 and TRBJ2-1, is KAGVTQTPRYLIKTRGQQVTLSCSPISGHRSVSWYQQTPGQGLQFLFEYFSETQRNKGNFPGRFSGRQFSNSRSEMNVSTLELGDSALYLCASSLEINEQFFGPGTRLTVL.